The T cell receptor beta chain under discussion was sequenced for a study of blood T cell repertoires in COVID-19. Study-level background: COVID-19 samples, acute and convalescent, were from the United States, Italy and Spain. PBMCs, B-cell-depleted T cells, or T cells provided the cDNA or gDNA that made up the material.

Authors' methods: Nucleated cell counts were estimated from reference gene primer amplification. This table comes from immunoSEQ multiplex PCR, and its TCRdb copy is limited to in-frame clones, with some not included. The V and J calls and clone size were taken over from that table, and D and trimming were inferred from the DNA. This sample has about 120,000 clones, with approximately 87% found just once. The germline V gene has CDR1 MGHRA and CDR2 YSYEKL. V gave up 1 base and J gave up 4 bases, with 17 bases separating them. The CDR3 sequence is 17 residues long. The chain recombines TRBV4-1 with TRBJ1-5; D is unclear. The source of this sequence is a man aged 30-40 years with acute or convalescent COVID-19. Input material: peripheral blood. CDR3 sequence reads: CASSQGGKGVPNQPQHF. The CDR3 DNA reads TGCGCCAGCAGCCAAGGGGGAAAGGGAGTGCCGAATCAGCCCCAGCATTTT.